This is a list of T cell receptor beta chains from one sample in a study of T cells in Graves' hyperthyroidism and ophthalmopathy. TCRdb re-called the multiplex PCR reads with MiXCR, one entry per CDR3 protein. The sample lists about 380,000 distinct CDR3 sequences; less than 20% were seen once. The sample comprised blood. These receptors all stem from a man younger than 30 with Graves' ophthalmopathy. The CDR3 runs from the conserved cysteine through the conserved F or W. D genes are given only for firm matches. Some rows mark clone size as missing; the rest say once, few, many or name a class of expanded clone.

D	V	J	size	CDR3	DNA
.	TRBV12-3/TRBV12-4	TRBJ1-5	many	CASSYQQGEQPQHF	TGTGCCAGCAGTTATCAACAGGGTGAACAGCCCCAGCATTTT
.	TRBV11-2	TRBJ2-1	many	CASSLMGSANEQFF	TGTGCCAGCAGCTTAATGGGGTCTGCCAATGAGCAGTTCTTC
TRBD1	TRBV14	TRBJ2-1	.	CASSSGGRYEQFF	TGTGCCAGCAGCTCAGGGGGCCGCTATGAGCAGTTCTTC
.	TRBV6-1	TRBJ2-7	many	CASRRDTAYEQYF	TGTGCCAGCAGAAGGGACACAGCCTACGAGCAGTACTTC
.	TRBV29-1	TRBJ1-2	.	CSVGRQDGYTF	TGCAGCGTTGGCCGTCAGGACGGCTACACCTTC
.	TRBV15	TRBJ2-5	once	CATSTRGGETQYF	TGTGCCACCAGCACTCGAGGGGGGGAGACCCAGTACTTC
.	TRBV7-2	TRBJ1-2	many	CASSLASVGDYGYTF	TGTGCCAGCAGCTTAGCATCGGTAGGGGACTATGGCTACACCTTC
.	TRBV28	TRBJ1-4	few	CASRDGRNEKLFF	TGTGCCAGCAGGGATGGTAGGAATGAAAAACTGTTTTTT
.	TRBV15	TRBJ1-5	few	CATSDQSGIGQPQHF	TGTGCCACCAGCGATCAATCGGGGATAGGTCAGCCCCAGCATTTT
TRBD2	TRBV5-1	TRBJ2-5	few	CASSLWSLRGGRQETQYF	TGCGCCAGCAGCTTGTGGAGCCTACGGGGGGGGAGGCAAGAGACCCAGTACTTC
.	TRBV14	TRBJ2-5	.	CASSQGGAAMKVETQYF	TGTGCCAGCAGCCAAGGGGGGGCGGCCATGAAGGTAGAGACCCAGTACTTC
.	TRBV5-6	TRBJ1-2	few	CASSLTRSGYTF	TGTGCCAGCAGCTTGACTCGTAGTGGCTACACCTTC
TRBD2	TRBV20-1	TRBJ2-5	.	CSASGRGYQETQYF	TGCAGTGCTAGCGGGAGGGGGTACCAAGAGACCCAGTACTTC
.	TRBV27	TRBJ2-7	.	CASSWDRLYEQYF	TGTGCCAGCAGTTGGGACCGACTTTACGAGCAGTACTTC
.	TRBV2	TRBJ1-3	.	CASTPNRAAGNTIYF	TGTGCCAGCACTCCGAATAGGGCAGCTGGAAACACCATATATTTT
.	TRBV7-2	TRBJ2-7	many	CASSLAHRAYEQYF	TGTGCCAGCAGCTTAGCGCACAGGGCCTACGAGCAGTACTTC
TRBD1	TRBV27	TRBJ2-7	.	CASSMDRVREQYF	TGTGCCAGCAGTATGGACAGGGTTCGGGAGCAGTACTTC
.	TRBV5-1	TRBJ2-7	.	CASNHLGRLSNEQYF	TGCGCCAGCAACCACCTCGGACGGCTGTCCAACGAGCAGTACTTC
TRBD2	TRBV5-4	TRBJ2-5	many	CASSSPGRVDETQYF	TGTGCCAGCAGCTCACCGGGGAGGGTGGACGAGACCCAGTACTTC
TRBD1	TRBV5-1	TRBJ2-7	many	CASSQEGGQGNEQYF	TGCGCCAGCAGCCAGGAGGGGGGACAGGGGAACGAGCAGTACTTC
.	TRBV7-9	TRBJ1-2	medium-sized	CASSPTGIYGYTF	TGTGCCAGCAGCCCAACAGGGATCTATGGCTACACCTTC
.	TRBV10-1	TRBJ1-1	.	CASRVDRSDTEAFF	TGCGCCAGCAGAGTCGACAGATCGGACACTGAAGCTTTCTTT
TRBD1	TRBV6-1	TRBJ2-5	.	CASSWGQGQETQYF	TGTGCCAGCAGTTGGGGACAGGGGCAAGAGACCCAGTACTTC
TRBD1	TRBV3-1	TRBJ2-1	many	CASSQSGQGEQFF	TGTGCCAGCAGCCAATCTGGACAGGGCGAGCAGTTCTTC
.	TRBV5-1	TRBJ2-5	few	CASSLSGDETQYF	TGCGCCAGCAGCTTGTCGGGGGATGAGACCCAGTACTTC
TRBD1	TRBV2	TRBJ1-5	many	CASSTDRGKEYSNQPQHF	TGTGCCAGCAGTACCGACAGGGGAAAGGAGTATAGCAATCAGCCCCAGCATTTT
.	TRBV3-1	TRBJ2-3	few	CASSQDGGAGSDTQYF	TGTGCCAGCAGCCAAGACGGTGGCGCGGGTAGTGATACGCAGTATTTT
TRBD2	TRBV28	TRBJ2-2	many	CASSALSGGAVGELFF	TGTGCCAGCAGTGCACTTAGCGGGGGGGCCGTCGGGGAGCTGTTTTTT
TRBD1	TRBV12-3/TRBV12-4	TRBJ1-1	.	CASSFAGRGLEAFF	TGTGCCAGCAGTTTTGCCGGCAGGGGGCTTGAAGCTTTCTTT
TRBD1	TRBV11-2	TRBJ2-7	many	CASRDTGVQGQYF	TGTGCCAGCCGAGATACAGGGGTTCAGGGGCAGTACTTC
.	TRBV3-1	TRBJ1-2	many	CASSQEDTDYGYTF	TGTGCCAGCAGCCAAGAGGACACGGACTATGGCTACACCTTC
.	TRBV10-3	TRBJ2-5	once	CAISEFSGQETQYF	TGTGCCATCAGTGAGTTTTCAGGGCAAGAGACCCAGTACTTC
.	TRBV6-6	TRBJ2-2	many	CASSYSENTGELFF	TGTGCCAGCAGTTATTCCGAGAACACCGGGGAGCTGTTTTTT
.	TRBV3-1	TRBJ2-7	many	CASSQEGQGNYEQYF	TGTGCCAGCAGCCAAGAAGGCCAGGGGAACTACGAGCAGTACTTC
TRBD1	TRBV6-1	TRBJ2-7	few	CAGNKNTGDPPYEQYF	TGTGCCGGAAATAAAAACACAGGGGACCCTCCCTACGAGCAGTACTTC
.	TRBV5-1	TRBJ1-6	few	CASSLVGDSPLHF	TGCGCCAGCAGCTTGGTAGGGGACTCACCCCTCCACTTT
.	TRBV24-1	TRBJ1-1	many	CATSDPDISTEAFF	TGTGCCACCAGTGACCCGGACATCTCCACTGAAGCTTTCTTT
.	TRBV9	TRBJ2-1	many	CASSVATSHSEQFF	TGTGCCAGCAGCGTAGCGACTAGTCATAGTGAGCAGTTCTTC
TRBD1	TRBV4-1	TRBJ1-1	once	CASSQLPDRVSEAFF	TGCGCCAGCAGCCAACTACCCGACAGGGTCTCTGAAGCTTTCTTT
.	TRBV19	TRBJ2-7	.	CASSITSRPYEQYF	TGTGCCAGTAGTATAACTAGCAGACCCTACGAGCAGTACTTC
.	TRBV12-3/TRBV12-4	TRBJ2-1	many	CASSFTDSYNEQFF	TGTGCCAGCAGTTTCACAGACTCCTACAATGAGCAGTTCTTC
.	TRBV20-1	TRBJ1-1	once	CSAPKIQATEAFF	TGCAGTGCTCCGAAAATACAGGCCACTGAAGCTTTCTTT
.	TRBV6-1	TRBJ1-2	.	CASTVPNTAYGYTF	TGTGCCAGCACCGTACCTAATACCGCCTATGGCTACACCTTC
.	TRBV6-6	TRBJ1-2	many	CASSYHERNYGYTF	TGTGCCAGCAGTTACCATGAAAGAAACTATGGCTACACCTTC
.	TRBV4-1	TRBJ2-7	many	CASSQDQGAAGQYF	TGCGCCAGCAGCCAAGATCAGGGAGCTGCAGGGCAGTACTTC
.	TRBV5-1	TRBJ2-7	.	CASSLDGGLGEQYF	TGCGCCAGCAGCTTGGACGGGGGTTTGGGGGAGCAGTACTTC
TRBD2	TRBV20-1	TRBJ2-1	many	CSAKGGGAQNEQFF	TGCAGTGCTAAGGGCGGGGGGGCTCAAAATGAGCAGTTCTTC